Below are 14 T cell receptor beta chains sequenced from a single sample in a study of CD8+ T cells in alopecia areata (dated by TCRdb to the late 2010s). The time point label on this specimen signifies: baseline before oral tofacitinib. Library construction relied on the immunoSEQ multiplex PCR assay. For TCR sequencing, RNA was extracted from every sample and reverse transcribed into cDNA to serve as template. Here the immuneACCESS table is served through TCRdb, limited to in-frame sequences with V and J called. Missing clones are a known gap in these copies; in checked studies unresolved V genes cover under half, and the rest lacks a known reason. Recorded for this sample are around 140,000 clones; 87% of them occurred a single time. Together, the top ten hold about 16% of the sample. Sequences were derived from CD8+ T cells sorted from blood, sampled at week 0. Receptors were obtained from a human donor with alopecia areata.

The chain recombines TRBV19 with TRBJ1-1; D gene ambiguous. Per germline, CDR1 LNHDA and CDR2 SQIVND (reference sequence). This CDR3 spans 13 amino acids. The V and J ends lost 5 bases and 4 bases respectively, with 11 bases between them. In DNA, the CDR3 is TGTGCCAGTAGTTTTGCGGTGGGCACTGAAGCTTTCTTT. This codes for CASSFAVGTEAFF.

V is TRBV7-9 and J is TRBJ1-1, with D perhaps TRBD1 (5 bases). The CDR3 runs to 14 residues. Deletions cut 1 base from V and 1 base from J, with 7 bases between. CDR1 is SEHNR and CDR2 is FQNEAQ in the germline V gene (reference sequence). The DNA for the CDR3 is TGTGCCAGCAGCTTAGATACAGGGAACACTGAAGCTTTCTTT. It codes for CASSLDTGNTEAFF.

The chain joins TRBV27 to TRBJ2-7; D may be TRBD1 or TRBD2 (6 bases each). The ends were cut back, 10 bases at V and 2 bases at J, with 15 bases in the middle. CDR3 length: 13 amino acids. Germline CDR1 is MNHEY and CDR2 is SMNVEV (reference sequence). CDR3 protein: CATGAGGTYEQYF. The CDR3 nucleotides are TGTGCCACGGGGGCAGGAGGTACCTACGAGCAGTACTTC.

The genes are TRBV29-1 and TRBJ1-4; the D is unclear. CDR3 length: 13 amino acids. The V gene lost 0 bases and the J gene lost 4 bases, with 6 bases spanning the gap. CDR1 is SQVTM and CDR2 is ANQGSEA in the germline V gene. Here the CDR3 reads CSVEDGVNEKLFF. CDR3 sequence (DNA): TGCAGCGTTGAAGACGGGGTTAATGAAAAACTGTTTTTT.

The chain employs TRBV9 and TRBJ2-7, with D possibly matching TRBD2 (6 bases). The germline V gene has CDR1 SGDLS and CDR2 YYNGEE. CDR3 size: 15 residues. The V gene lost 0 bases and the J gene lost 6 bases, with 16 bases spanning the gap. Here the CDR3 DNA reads TGTGCCAGCAGCGTAGGGGACTGGAACGGGGGCGAGCAGTACTTC. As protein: CASSVGDWNGGEQYF.

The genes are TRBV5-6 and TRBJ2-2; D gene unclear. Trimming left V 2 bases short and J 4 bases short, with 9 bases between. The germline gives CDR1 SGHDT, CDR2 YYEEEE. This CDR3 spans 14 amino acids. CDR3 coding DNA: TGTGCCAGCAGCTTAGGAACTGGCACCGGGGAGCTGTTTTTT. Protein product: CASSLGTGTGELFF. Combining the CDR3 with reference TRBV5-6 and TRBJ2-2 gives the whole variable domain DAGVTQSPTHLIKTRGQQVTLRCSPKSGHDTVSWYQQALGQGPQFIFQYYEEEERQRGNFPDRFSGHQFPNYSSELNVNALLLGDSALYLCASSLGTGTGELFFGEGSRLTVL.

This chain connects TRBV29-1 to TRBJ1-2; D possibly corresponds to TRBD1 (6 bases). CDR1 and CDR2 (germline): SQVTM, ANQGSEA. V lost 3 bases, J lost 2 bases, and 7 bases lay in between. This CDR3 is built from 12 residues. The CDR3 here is CSVDDRNYGYTF. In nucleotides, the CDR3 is TGCAGCGTTGATGACAGGAACTATGGCTACACCTTC.

The CDR3 region has the DNA TGTGCCAGCAAAGGGAGTTCCTACGAGCAGTACTTC. Its protein is CASKGSSYEQYF. The gene calls are TRBV13 and TRBJ2-7, with D tentatively TRBD2 (5 bases). The CDR3 runs 12 residues. The V end was cut by 7 bases, the J end by 1 base, with 8 bases between. The germline V gene has CDR1 PRHDT and CDR2 FYEKMQ (reference sequence).

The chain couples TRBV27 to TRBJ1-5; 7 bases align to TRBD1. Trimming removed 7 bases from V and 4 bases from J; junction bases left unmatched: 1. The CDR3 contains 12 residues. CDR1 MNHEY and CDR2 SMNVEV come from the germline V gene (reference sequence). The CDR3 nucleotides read TGTGCCAGCACGACAGGGAATCAGCCCCAGCATTTT. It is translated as CASTTGNQPQHF.

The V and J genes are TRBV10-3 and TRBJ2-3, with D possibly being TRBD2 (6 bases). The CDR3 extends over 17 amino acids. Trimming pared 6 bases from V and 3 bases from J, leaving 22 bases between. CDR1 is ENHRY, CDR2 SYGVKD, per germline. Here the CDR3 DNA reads TGTGCCATCAGCAACCTACCCGGGGGAAGGATGACAGATACGCAGTATTTT. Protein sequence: CAISNLPGGRMTDTQYF.

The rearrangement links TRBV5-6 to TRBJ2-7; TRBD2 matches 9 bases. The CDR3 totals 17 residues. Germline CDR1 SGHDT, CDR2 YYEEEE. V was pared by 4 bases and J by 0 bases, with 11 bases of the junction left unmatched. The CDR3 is CASSPGLAGPSSYEQYF. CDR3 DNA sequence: TGTGCCAGCAGCCCTGGGCTAGCGGGACCGAGCTCCTACGAGCAGTACTTC.

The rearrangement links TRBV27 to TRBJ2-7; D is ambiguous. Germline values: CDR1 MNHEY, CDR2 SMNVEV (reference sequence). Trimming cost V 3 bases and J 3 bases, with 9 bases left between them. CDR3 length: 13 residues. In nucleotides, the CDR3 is TGTGCCAGCAGTTTGGGGTCCTACTACGAGCAGTACTTC. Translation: CASSLGSYYEQYF.

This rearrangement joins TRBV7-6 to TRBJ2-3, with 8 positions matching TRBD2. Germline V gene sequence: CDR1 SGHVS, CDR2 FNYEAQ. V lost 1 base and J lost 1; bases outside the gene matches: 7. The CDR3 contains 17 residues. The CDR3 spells CASSLGSGTKGTDTQYF. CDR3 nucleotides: TGTGCCAGCAGCTTAGGTAGCGGGACTAAGGGCACAGATACGCAGTATTTT.

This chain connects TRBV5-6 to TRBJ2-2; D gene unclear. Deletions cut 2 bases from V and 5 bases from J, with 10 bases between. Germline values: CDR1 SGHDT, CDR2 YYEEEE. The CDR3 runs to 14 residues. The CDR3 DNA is TGTGCCAGCAGCTTTGGGCTGACTACCGGGGAGCTGTTTTTT. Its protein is CASSFGLTTGELFF. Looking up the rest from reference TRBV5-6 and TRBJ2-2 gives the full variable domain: DAGVTQSPTHLIKTRGQQVTLRCSPKSGHDTVSWYQQALGQGPQFIFQYYEEEERQRGNFPDRFSGHQFPNYSSELNVNALLLGDSALYLCASSFGLTTGELFFGEGSRLTVL.